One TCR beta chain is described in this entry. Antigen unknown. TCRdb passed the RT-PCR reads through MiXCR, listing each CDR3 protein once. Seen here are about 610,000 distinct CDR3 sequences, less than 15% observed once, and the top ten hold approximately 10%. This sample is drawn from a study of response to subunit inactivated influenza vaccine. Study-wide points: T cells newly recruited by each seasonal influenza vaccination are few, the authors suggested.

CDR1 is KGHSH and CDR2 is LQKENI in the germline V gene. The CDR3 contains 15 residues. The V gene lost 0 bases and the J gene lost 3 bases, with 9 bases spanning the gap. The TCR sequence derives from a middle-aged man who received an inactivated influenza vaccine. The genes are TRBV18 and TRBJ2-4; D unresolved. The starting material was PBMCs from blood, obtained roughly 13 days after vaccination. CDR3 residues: CASSPPSVGKNIQYF. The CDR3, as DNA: TGTGCCAGCTCACCACCGTCGGTTGGCAAAAACATTCAGTACTTC.